This TCR beta chain was recovered during a study of blood T cells in healthy people across ages. Germline V gene sequence: CDR1 SQVTM, CDR2 ANQGSEA. Trimming removed 1 base from V and 0 bases from J, with 7 bases in between. This CDR3 is built from 13 residues. This clonotype has more than one count but fewer than ten. What it recognizes is unknown. Sample-barcoded 5' priming and a J-beta primer mix drove a second PCR of 7 to 11 cycles. The study obtained at least 3 million CDR3-containing paired-end reads from every sample. TCRdb ran MiXCR on the 5' RACE reads and lists one entry per CDR3 protein. The sample shows approximately 830,000 distinct CDR3 sequences, around 62% of them seen only once. Regarding the study as a whole: The study regarded diversity estimates from one million T cells as underestimates. Diversity was higher, and naive CD4+ cells more numerous, in long-lived donors than in aged donors.

The chain links TRBV29-1 to TRBJ2-7; no clear D. The TCR originated in a man younger than 45 in good health. The sequencing input was blood. CDR3 protein: CSVEAPSSYEQYF. In nucleotides, the CDR3 is TGCAGCGTTGAAGCACCAAGCTCCTACGAGCAGTACTTC.